One and the same sample provided the 25 T cell receptor beta chains below, sequenced in a study of immune cell composition in non-small cell lung cancer (dated by TCRdb to 2017 to 2019). The library came from the immunoSEQ multiplex PCR assay. As stored in TCRdb, this immuneACCESS dataset retains in-frame rearrangements with V and J assigned. A fraction of the clones does not appear; measured against another copy, unresolved V genes explain less than half of the discrepancy, and the remainder lacks a known reason. The sample table shows 4,700 or so clones, and less than 85% are seen once. The top ten hold approximately 11% of the sample. The sequenced material came from lung tumor tissue. The source of these receptors is a human donor with non-small cell lung cancer.

In its sample, this clone was seen once. The rearrangement joins TRBV4-2 to TRBJ2-3, with D tentatively TRBD1 (5 bases). The CDR3 covers 17 residues. Germline assignment: CDR1 LGHNA and CDR2 YNFKEQ. Deletions cut 3 bases from V and 0 bases from J, with 16 bases between. The CDR3 DNA reads as TGTGCCAGCAGCCAGATGGTACAGGCTACTAGCACAGATACGCAGTATTTT. As protein: CASSQMVQATSTDTQYF.

V and J are TRBV4-3 and TRBJ2-7, with 12 nucleotides matching TRBD2. The CDR3 is 15 residues long. The J segment lost 6 bases and the V segment lost 2 bases, leaving 5 bases of the junction unmatched. Germline CDR1 reads LGHNA; CDR2 reads YSLEER. The CDR3 coding sequence is TGCGCCAGCAGCCAACTAGCGGGAGGGGTGGCCGAGCAGTACTTC. This codes for CASSQLAGGVAEQYF.

This clone has just a few counts. This chain joins TRBV6-5 and TRBJ1-1; D gene unclear. Germline V CDR1 and CDR2: MNHEY, SVGAGI. The CDR3 totals 14 residues. Trimming took off 6 bases at V and 5 bases at J, with 16 bases between the two ends. The CDR3 loop reads CASSPGGRLTEAFF. The DNA of the CDR3 is TGTGCCAGCAGCCCCGGAGGGAGGTTGACTGAAGCTTTCTTT.

This clone was seen a few times. The genes are TRBV13 and TRBJ1-2, with D uncertain. Trimming removed 0 bases from V and 0 bases from J, with 8 bases in between. There are 15 residues in the CDR3. Looked up from germline, CDR1 is PRHDT and CDR2 is FYEKMQ (reference sequence). The CDR3 region is CASSLGARTNYGYTF. The DNA of the CDR3 is TGTGCCAGCAGCTTAGGGGCCAGAACTAACTATGGCTACACCTTC.

The chain carries TRBV5-6 and TRBJ1-2; D perhaps matches TRBD1 (6 bases). CDR3 size: 13 residues. V lost 1 base, J lost 5 bases, and 9 bases lay in between. The germline V gene encodes CDR1 SGHDT and CDR2 YYEEEE. This CDR3 is CASSLTGLYGYTF. CDR3 nucleotide sequence: TGTGCCAGCAGCTTGACAGGGTTATATGGCTACACCTTC.

This chain joins TRBV15 and TRBJ1-3; unclear D gene. V lost 1 base to trimming and J lost 1 base, with 17 bases between them. CDR1 is LNHNV, CDR2 YYDKDF, per germline (reference sequence). The CDR3 loop spans 18 amino acids. The CDR3 nucleotides are TGTGCCACCAGCAGAGCGGCGGACCGGGAGAGATCTGGAAACACCATATATTTT. Residues: CATSRAADRERSGNTIYF.

This clone occurred a few times. Other DNA sequences in this sample translate to the same CDR3. The rearrangement uses TRBV6-5 and TRBJ2-3, with D perhaps TRBD1 (6 bases). The V and J ends lost 5 bases and 0 bases respectively, with 12 bases between them. The CDR3 totals 15 residues. CDR1 is MNHEY and CDR2 is SVGAGI in the germline V gene. The CDR3 is CASSTQGQSTDTQYF. The CDR3 nucleotides are TGTGCCAGCAGTACCCAGGGACAAAGCACAGATACGCAGTATTTT.

This rearrangement joins TRBV6-5 to TRBJ1-5; possible D gene TRBD1, 6 bases. This CDR3 has 16 residues. Germline CDR1 reads MNHEY; CDR2 reads SVGAGI. V shed 0 bases and J shed 4 bases, with 13 bases lying between them. CDR3 DNA sequence: TGTGCCAGCAGTTACTCAGCAGGGGCTGGAAATCAGCCCCAGCATTTT. Amino acids: CASSYSAGAGNQPQHF.

This clone was recorded only once. The genes are TRBV10-2 and TRBJ2-3; D uncertain. The CDR3 covers 14 residues. Germline loops: CDR1 WSHSY, CDR2 SAAADI. The V end lost 5 bases, the J end lost 3 bases, and 12 bases lay between the germline ends. CDR3 sequence: CASSTGTVTDTQYF. The CDR3, as DNA: TGCGCCAGCAGTACCGGAACAGTGACAGATACGCAGTATTTT.

This clone appeared a few times. The chain couples TRBV28 to TRBJ1-3, with no clear D. From germline, CDR1 is MDHEN and CDR2 SYDVKM. Trimming took off 3 bases at V and 4 bases at J, with 7 bases between the two ends. CDR3 length: 13 residues. CDR3 coding DNA: TGTGCCAGCAGTTTCACAATGGGAAACACCATATATTTT. Its translation: CASSFTMGNTIYF. Full variable domain (missing parts from reference TRBV28 and TRBJ1-3): DVKVTQSSRYLVKRTGEKVFLECVQDMDHENMFWYRQDPGLGLRLIYFSYDVKMKEKGDIPEGYSVSREKKERFSLILESASTNQTSMYLCASSFTMGNTIYFGEGSWLTVV.

The chain carries TRBV6-1 and TRBJ2-4, with 7 bases fitting TRBD2. The CDR3 sequence is 14 residues long. After removal of 6 bases from V and 9 bases from J, the junction contained 11 bases not matched to a gene. Germline loops: CDR1 MNHNS, CDR2 SASEGT. CDR3 sequence reads: CASSTVGGSSIQYF. CDR3 in DNA: TGTGCCAGCAGCACGGTGGGGGGGAGCTCCATTCAGTACTTC.

The table lists this clone with a count of one. CDR3: CASNAPGAANEQFF. CDR3 sequence (DNA): TGTGCCAGCAATGCCCCTGGGGCCGCTAATGAGCAGTTCTTC. The chain recombines TRBV25-1 with TRBJ2-1; the D gene is possibly TRBD1 (5 bases). The V and J ends lost 7 bases and 7 bases respectively, with 17 bases between them. In germline, CDR1 is MGHDK, CDR2 SYGVNS. The CDR3 runs to 14 residues.

The V call is TRBV19, the J call TRBJ2-1; 14 nucleotides agree with TRBD2. CDR1 and CDR2 from the germline V gene are LNHDA and SQIVND (reference sequence). The CDR3 has 15 amino acids. Unmatched junction bases numbered 10, after V lost 8 bases and J lost 10 bases. The CDR3 sequence is CASHPGTSGRGEQFF. The CDR3 DNA reads TGTGCCAGTCACCCCGGGACTAGCGGGAGAGGCGAGCAGTTCTTC.

CDR3 bases: TGTGCCAGTCGCCCCCTGGACAGTCCCTCCACTGAAGCTTTCTTT. Protein sequence: CASRPLDSPSTEAFF. V usage is TRBV19 and J usage is TRBJ1-1, with D possibly being TRBD1 (6 bases). This CDR3 is 15 amino acids long. Germline V lookup: CDR1 LNHDA, CDR2 SQIVND (reference sequence). Trimming left V 8 bases short and J 4 bases short, with 20 bases between. The full variable domain, completed using reference TRBV19 and TRBJ1-1, is DGGITQSPKYLFRKEGQNVTLSCEQNLNHDAMYWYRQDPGQGLRLIYYSQIVNDFQKGDIAEGYSVSREKKESFPLTVTSAQKNPTAFYLCASRPLDSPSTEAFFGQGTRLTVV.

This clone is deemed medium-sized. This chain joins TRBV11-2 and TRBJ2-3; D perhaps matches TRBD1 (6 bases). The V end lost 5 bases, the J end lost 2 bases, and 17 bases lay between the germline ends. Germline V lookup: CDR1 SGHAT, CDR2 FQNNGV. The CDR3 runs 16 residues. CDR3: CASSLGTFASTDTQYF. In DNA form, the CDR3 reads TGTGCCAGCAGCCTCGGGACATTCGCTTCCACAGATACGCAGTATTTT.

The CDR3 loop reads CASSLVAGDTQYF. CDR3 nucleotide sequence: TGCGCCAGCAGCTTGGTAGCTGGAGATACGCAGTATTTT. The gene calls are TRBV5-1 and TRBJ2-3; D is uncertain. Germline V gives CDR1 SGHRS, CDR2 YFSETQ. V lost 0 bases to trimming and J lost 5 bases, with 7 bases between them. The CDR3 sequence is 13 residues long.

This clone was counted a single time. The J gene is TRBJ2-7, the V gene TRBV28; TRBD1 is a possible D gene (6 bases). The germline V gene encodes CDR1 MDHEN and CDR2 SYDVKM. The length of the CDR3 is 11 residues. Deletions cut 3 bases from V and 9 bases from J, with 9 bases between. CDR3 loop: CASSFRGWQYF. The CDR3 DNA follows: TGTGCCAGCAGTTTCAGGGGTTGGCAGTACTTC.

The table lists this clone with a count of one. The V gene is TRBV4-2, the J gene TRBJ1-1, with D hard to call. V dropped 4 bases and J dropped 0 bases, with 9 bases sitting between them. Germline V gene lookup returns CDR1 LGHNA and CDR2 YNFKEQ. The CDR3 runs 14 residues. CDR3 in amino acids: CASSRSLMNTEAFF. For the CDR3, the DNA is TGTGCCAGCAGCCGGAGCCTAATGAACACTGAAGCTTTCTTT.

This clone was seen a single time. This chain links TRBV30 with TRBJ1-1; TRBD1 aligns across 9 bases. V gave up 2 bases and J gave up 7 bases; unmatched junction bases: 14. The CDR3 is 16 amino acids. Germline V gene data show CDR1 as GTSNPN and CDR2 as SVGIG (reference sequence). CDR3 DNA: TGTGCCTGGAGTCGGAAAATCGGGACAGGGTATAATGAAGCTTTCTTT. This sequence encodes CAWSRKIGTGYNEAFF.

The chain recombines TRBV29-1 with TRBJ2-3, with TRBD2 matching 13 bases. This CDR3 has 14 amino acids. The J segment lost 2 bases and the V segment lost 7 bases, leaving 3 bases of the junction unmatched. Per the germline V gene, CDR1 is SQVTM and CDR2 is ANQGSEA. CDR3 in amino acids: CSGGLAGTTDTQYF. The CDR3 bases are TGCAGCGGGGGACTAGCGGGGACCACAGATACGCAGTATTTT.

The rearrangement uses TRBV6-1 and TRBJ2-5; TRBD1 matches 10 bases. Germline V lookup: CDR1 MNHNS, CDR2 SASEGT. V shed 1 base and J 3 bases; nucleotides not matched to a gene: 8. The CDR3 has 17 amino acids. The CDR3 nucleotides read TGTGCCAGCAGTGAAGAGGGGACAGGGGTATGGAAAGAGACCCAGTACTTC. The encoded protein is CASSEEGTGVWKETQYF.

The gene calls are TRBV6-1 and TRBJ2-3; the match to TRBD2 covers 9 bases. The ends lost 2 bases at V and 1 base at J; junction bases unmatched: 4. The CDR3 has 16 residues. Germline V gene data show CDR1 as MNHNS and CDR2 as SASEGT. The CDR3 spells CASSETAGGGTDTQYF. CDR3 nucleotides: TGTGCCAGCAGTGAAACCGCGGGAGGGGGCACAGATACGCAGTATTTT.

By frequency in the sample, this clone is medium-sized. J is TRBJ2-3 and V is TRBV29-1; weak D call: TRBD2 (5 bases). The CDR3 has 14 residues. V was cut by 1 base and J by 2 bases, with 10 bases left in between. Germline V CDR1 and CDR2: SQVTM, ANQGSEA. The CDR3 bases are TGCAGCGTTGAAGCCGAGGGAGTCACAGATACGCAGTATTTT. Amino acids: CSVEAEGVTDTQYF.

The rearrangement uses TRBV9 and TRBJ1-3; maybe TRBD1 (6 bases). The CDR3 is 15 residues long. Trimming took 7 bases from V and 4 from J, leaving 18 bases between them. Germline V gene data show CDR1 as SGDLS and CDR2 as YYNGEE. In nucleotides, the CDR3 is TGTGCCAGCTCCCGACAGGTGGGGGCCGGAAACACCATATATTTT. This sequence encodes CASSRQVGAGNTIYF.

The V and J genes are TRBV6-5 and TRBJ2-1, with D unresolved. CDR1 and CDR2 from the germline V gene are MNHEY and SVGAGI. The CDR3 is made up of 12 amino acids. The CDR3 nucleotides are TGTGTTGCTGCTGGAGTATTCAATGAGCAGTTCTTC. As protein: CVAAGVFNEQFF.